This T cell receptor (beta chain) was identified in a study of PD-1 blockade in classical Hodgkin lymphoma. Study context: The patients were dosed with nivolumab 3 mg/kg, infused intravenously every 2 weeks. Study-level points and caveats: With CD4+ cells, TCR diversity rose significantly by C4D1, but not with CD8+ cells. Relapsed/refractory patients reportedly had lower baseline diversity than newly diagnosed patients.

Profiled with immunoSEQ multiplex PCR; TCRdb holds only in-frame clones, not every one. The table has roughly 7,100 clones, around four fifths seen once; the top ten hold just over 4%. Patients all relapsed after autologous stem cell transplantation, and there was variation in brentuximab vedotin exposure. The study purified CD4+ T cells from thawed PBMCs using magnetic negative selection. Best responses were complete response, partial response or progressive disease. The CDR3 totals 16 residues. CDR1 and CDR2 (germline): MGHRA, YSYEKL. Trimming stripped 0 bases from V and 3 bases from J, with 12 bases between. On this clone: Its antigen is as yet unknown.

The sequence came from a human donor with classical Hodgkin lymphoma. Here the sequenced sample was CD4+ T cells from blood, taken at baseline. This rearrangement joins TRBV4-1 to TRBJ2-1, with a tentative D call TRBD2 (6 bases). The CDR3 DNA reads TGCGCCAGCAGCCAAGATTGGGCGGGGTACTACAATGAGCAGTTCTTC. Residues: CASSQDWAGYYNEQFF.